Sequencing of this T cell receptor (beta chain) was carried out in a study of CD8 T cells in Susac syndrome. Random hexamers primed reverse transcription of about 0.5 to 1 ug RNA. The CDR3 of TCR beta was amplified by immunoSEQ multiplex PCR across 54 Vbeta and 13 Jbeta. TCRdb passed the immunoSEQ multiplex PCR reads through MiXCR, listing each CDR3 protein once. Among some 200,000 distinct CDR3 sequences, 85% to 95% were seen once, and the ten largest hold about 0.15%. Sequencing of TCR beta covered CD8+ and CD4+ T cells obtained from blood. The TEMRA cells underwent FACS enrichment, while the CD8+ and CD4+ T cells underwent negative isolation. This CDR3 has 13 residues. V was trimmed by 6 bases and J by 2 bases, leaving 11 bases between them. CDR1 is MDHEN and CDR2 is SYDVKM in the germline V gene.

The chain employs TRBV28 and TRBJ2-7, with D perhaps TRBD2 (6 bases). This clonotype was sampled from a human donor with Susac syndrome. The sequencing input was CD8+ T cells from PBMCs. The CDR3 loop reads CASRGTEAYEQYF. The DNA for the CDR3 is TGTGCCAGCAGAGGGACTGAGGCCTACGAGCAGTACTTC.